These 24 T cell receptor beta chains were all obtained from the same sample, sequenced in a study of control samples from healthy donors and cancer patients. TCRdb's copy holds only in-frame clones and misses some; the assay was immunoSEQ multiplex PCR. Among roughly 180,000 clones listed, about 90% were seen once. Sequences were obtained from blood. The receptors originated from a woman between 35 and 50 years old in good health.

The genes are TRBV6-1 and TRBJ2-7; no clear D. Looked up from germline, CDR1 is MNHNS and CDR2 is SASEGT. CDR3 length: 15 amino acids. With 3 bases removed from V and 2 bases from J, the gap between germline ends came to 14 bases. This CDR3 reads CASSDPDGSTYEQYF. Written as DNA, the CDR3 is TGTGCCAGCAGTGACCCCGACGGGTCGACCTACGAGCAGTACTTC.

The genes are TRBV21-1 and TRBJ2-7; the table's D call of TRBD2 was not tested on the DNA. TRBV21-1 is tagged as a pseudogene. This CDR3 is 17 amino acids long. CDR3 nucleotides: TGTGCCAGCAGCAATCCACACGGGACTTCCAAGATTTACGAGCAGTACTTC. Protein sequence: CASSNPHGTSKIYEQYF.

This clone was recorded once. Here the CDR3 DNA reads TGTGCCAGCAGCCTGTTGGGCAAGTCGAACTATGGCTACACCTTC. This translates into CASSLLGKSNYGYTF. The chain uses TRBV7-9 and TRBJ1-2, with D hard to call. Trimming removed 5 bases from V and 2 bases from J, with 15 bases in between. This CDR3 has 15 residues. In germline, CDR1 is SEHNR, CDR2 FQNEAQ (reference sequence).

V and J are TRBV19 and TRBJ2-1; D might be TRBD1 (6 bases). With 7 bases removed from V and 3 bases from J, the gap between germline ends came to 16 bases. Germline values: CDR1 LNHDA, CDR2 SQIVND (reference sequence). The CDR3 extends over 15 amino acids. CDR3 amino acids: CASTPRKGVYNEQFF. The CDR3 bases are TGTGCCAGTACCCCTAGAAAGGGGGTCTACAATGAGCAGTTCTTC.

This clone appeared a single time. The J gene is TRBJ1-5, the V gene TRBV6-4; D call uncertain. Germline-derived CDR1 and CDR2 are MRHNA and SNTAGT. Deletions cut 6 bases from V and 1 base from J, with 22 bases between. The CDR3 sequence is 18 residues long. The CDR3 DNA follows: TGTGCCAGCAGGGAGGAGTTAGGAACGTGGTACAGCAATCAGCCCCAGCATTTT. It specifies CASREELGTWYSNQPQHF.

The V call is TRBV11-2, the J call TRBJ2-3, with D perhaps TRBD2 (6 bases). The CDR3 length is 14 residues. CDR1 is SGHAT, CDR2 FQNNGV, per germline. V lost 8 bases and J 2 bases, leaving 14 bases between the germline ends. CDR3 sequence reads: CASGWGTVTDTQYF. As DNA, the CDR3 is TGTGCCAGCGGTTGGGGGACTGTCACAGATACGCAGTATTTT.

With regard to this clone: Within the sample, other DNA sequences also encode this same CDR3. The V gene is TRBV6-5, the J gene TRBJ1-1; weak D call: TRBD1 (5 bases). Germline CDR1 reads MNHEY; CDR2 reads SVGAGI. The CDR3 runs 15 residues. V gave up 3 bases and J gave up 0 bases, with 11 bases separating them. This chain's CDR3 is CASSYREGMNTEAFF. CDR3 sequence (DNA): TGTGCCAGCAGTTATAGGGAGGGGATGAACACTGAAGCTTTCTTT.

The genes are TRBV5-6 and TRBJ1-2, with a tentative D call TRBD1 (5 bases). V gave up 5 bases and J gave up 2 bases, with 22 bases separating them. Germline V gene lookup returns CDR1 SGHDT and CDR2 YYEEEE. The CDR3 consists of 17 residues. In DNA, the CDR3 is TGTGCCAGCAGAGGTGGGGGATCTTCAACGTCAAACTATGGCTACACCTTC. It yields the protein CASRGGGSSTSNYGYTF.

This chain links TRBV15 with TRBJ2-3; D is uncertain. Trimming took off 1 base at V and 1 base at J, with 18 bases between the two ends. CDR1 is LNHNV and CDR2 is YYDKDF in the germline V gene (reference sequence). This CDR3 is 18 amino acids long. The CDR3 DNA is TGTGCCACCAGCAGAGCGCTAGGGCTATCATACGGCACAGATACGCAGTATTTT. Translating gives CATSRALGLSYGTDTQYF.

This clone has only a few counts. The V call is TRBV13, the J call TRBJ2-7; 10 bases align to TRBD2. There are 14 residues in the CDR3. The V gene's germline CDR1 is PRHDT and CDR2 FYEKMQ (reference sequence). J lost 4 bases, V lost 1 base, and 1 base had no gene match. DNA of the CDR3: TGTGCCAGCAGCTTAGTAGCGGGGGGTTACGAGCAGTACTTC. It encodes CASSLVAGGYEQYF.

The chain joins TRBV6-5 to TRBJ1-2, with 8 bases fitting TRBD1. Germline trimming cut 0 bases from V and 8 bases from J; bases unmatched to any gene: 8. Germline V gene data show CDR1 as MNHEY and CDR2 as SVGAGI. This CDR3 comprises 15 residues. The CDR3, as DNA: TGTGCCAGCAGTTACTCTAATGCAGGGGGCGTGGGCTACACCTTC. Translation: CASSYSNAGGVGYTF.

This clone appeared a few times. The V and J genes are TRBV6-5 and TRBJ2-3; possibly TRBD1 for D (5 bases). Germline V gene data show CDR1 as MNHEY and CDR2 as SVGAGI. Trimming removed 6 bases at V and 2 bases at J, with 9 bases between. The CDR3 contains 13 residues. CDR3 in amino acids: CASRSDITDTQYF. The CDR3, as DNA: TGTGCCAGCAGATCGGACATCACAGATACGCAGTATTTT.

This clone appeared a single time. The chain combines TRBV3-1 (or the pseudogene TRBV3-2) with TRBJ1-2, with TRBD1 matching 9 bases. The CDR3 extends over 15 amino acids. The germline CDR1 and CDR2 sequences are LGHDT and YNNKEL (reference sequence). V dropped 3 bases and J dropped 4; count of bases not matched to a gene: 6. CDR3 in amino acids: CASSHLQGAGYGYTF. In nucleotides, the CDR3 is TGTGCCAGCAGCCACCTACAGGGGGCCGGCTATGGCTACACCTTC.

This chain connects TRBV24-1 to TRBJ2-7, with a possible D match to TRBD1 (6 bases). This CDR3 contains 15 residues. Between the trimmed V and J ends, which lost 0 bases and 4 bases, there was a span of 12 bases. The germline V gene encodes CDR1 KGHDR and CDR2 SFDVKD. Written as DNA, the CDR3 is TGTGCCACCAGTGATTTGGTGTACAGGGAATACGAGCAGTACTTC. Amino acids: CATSDLVYREYEQYF.

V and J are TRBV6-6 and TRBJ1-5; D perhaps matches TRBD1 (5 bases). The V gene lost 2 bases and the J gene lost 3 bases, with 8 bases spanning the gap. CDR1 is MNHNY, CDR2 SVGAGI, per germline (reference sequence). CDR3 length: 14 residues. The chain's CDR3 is CASSYEGYNQPQHF. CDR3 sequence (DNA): TGTGCCAGCAGTTACGAGGGGTACAATCAGCCCCAGCATTTT.

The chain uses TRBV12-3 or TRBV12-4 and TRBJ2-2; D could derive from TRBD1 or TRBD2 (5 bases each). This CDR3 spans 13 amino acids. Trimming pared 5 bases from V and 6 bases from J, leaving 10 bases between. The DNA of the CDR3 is TGTGCCAGCAGTATGGGGGTAGCCGGGGAGCTGTTTTTT. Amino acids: CASSMGVAGELFF.

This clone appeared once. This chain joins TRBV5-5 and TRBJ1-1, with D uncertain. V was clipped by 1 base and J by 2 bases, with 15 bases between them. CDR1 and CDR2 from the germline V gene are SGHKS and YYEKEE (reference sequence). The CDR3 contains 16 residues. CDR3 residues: CASSLIDPQTNTEAFF. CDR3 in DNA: TGTGCCAGCAGCTTGATTGATCCACAGACTAACACTGAAGCTTTCTTT.

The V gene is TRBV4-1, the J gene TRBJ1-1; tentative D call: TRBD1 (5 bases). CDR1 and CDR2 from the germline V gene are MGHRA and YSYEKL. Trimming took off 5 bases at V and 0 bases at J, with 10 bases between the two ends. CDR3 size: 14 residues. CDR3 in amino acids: CASSLGVLNTEAFF. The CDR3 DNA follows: TGCGCCAGCAGCTTAGGGGTCCTGAACACTGAAGCTTTCTTT.

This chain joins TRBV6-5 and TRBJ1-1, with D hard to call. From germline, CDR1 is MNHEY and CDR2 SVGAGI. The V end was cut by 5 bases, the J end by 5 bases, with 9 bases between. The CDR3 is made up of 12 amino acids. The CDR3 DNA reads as TGTGCCAGCAGTCTATATGGAACTGAAGCTTTCTTT. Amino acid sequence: CASSLYGTEAFF.

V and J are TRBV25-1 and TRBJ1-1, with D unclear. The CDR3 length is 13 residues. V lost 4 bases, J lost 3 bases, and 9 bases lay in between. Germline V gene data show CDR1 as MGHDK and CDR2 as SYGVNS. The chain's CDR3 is CASSGAGHTEAFF. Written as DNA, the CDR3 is TGTGCCAGCAGTGGAGCCGGCCACACTGAAGCTTTCTTT.

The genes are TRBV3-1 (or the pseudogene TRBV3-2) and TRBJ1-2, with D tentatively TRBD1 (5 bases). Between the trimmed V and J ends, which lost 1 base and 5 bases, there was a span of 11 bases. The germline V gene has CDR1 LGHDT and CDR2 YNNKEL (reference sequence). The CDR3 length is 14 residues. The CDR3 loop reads CASSQGLTVYGYTF. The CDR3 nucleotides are TGTGCCAGCAGCCAAGGTTTGACAGTATATGGCTACACCTTC.

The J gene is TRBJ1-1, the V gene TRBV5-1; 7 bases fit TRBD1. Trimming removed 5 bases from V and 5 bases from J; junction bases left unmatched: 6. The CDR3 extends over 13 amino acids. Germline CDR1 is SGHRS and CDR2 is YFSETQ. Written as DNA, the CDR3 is TGCGCCAGCAGAGAGGGGGCGTTTACTGAAGCTTTCTTT. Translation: CASREGAFTEAFF.

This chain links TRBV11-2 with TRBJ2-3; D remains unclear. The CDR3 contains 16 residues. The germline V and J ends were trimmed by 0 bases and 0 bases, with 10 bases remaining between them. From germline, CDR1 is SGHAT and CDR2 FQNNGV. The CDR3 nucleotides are TGTGCCAGCAGCTTAGATTGGGCAGGAAGCACAGATACGCAGTATTTT. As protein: CASSLDWAGSTDTQYF.

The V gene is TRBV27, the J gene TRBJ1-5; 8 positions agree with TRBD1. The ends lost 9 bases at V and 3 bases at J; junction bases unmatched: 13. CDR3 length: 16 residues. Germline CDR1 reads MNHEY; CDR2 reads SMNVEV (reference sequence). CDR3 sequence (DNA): TGTGCCAGTATGAGTGCGACGGGACAGGTCAATCAGCCCCAGCATTTT. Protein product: CASMSATGQVNQPQHF.